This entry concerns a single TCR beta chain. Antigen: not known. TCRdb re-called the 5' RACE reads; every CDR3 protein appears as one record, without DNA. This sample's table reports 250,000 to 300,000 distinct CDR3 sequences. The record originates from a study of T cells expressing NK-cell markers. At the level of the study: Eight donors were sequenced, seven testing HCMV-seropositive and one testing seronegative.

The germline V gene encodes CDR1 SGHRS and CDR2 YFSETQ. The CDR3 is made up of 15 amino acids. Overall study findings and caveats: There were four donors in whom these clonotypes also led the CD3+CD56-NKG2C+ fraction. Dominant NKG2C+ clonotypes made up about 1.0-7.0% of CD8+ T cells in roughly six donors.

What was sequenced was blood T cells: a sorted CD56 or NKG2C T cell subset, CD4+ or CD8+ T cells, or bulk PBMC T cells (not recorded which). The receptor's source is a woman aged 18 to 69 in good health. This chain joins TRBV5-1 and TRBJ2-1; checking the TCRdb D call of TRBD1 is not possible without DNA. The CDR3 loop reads CASSPEGQGRSEQFF.